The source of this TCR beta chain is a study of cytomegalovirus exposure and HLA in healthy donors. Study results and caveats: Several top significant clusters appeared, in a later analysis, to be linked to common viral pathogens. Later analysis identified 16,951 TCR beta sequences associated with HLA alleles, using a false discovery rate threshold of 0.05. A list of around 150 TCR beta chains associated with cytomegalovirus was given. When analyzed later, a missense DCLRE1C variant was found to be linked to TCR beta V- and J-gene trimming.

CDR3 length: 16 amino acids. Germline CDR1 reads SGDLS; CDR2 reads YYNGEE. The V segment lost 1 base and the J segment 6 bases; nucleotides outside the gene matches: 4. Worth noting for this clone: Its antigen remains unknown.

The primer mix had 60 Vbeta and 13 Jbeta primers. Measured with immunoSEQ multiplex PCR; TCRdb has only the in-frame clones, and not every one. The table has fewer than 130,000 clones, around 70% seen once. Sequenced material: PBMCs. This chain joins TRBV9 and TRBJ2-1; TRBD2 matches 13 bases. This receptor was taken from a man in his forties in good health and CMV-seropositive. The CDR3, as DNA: TGTGCCAGCAGCGTACTAGGACTAGCGGGAGCCAATGAGCAGTTCTTC. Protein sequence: CASSVLGLAGANEQFF.